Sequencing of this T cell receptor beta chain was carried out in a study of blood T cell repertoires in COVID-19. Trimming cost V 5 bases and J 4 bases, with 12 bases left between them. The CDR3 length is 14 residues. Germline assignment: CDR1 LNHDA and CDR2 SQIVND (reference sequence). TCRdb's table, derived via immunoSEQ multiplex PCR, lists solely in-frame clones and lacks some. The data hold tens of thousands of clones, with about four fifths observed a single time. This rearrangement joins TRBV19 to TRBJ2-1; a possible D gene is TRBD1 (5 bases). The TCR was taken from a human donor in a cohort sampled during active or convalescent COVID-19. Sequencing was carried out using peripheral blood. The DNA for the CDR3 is TGTGCCAGTAGTCCTCAGGGCCTGTACAATGAGCAGTTCTTC. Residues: CASSPQGLYNEQFF. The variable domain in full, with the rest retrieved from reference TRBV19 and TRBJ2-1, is DGGITQSPKYLFRKEGQNVTLSCEQNLNHDAMYWYRQDPGQGLRLIYYSQIVNDFQKGDIAEGYSVSREKKESFPLTVTSAQKNPTAFYLCASSPQGLYNEQFFGPGTRLTVL.